Listed below are T cell receptor beta chains from one sample, sequenced in a study of T cell responses to AZD1222 COVID-19 vaccine. Sequencing used immunoSEQ multiplex PCR; TCRdb keeps in-frame clones, though not all of them. This sample has approximately 100,000 clones, with approximately 87% found just once. The specimen comprised peripheral blood, sampled on day 0 of AZD1222 vaccination. The receptor source for this set is an adult in good health. Both conserved end residues are part of each CDR3. Fields, in order: J gene, D gene, clone size, V gene, CDR3 protein, CDR3 DNA. D genes are given only for firm matches. Not every row has a clone size; where given, it reads once, few, many or a size class.

J: TRBJ1-1
D: TRBD1
size: -
V: TRBV29-1
CDR3: CSVEILGGRGTMNTEAFF
DNA: TGCAGCGTTGAAATCCTAGGAGGCAGGGGGACGATGAACACTGAAGCTTTCTTT

J: TRBJ2-3
D: -
size: -
V: TRBV10-1
CDR3: CANRWIVTDTQYF
DNA: TGCGCCAACAGATGGATAGTCACAGATACGCAGTATTTT

J: TRBJ1-1
D: TRBD1
size: -
V: TRBV5-4
CDR3: CASSRPNLGQGTEAFF
DNA: TGTGCCAGCAGCCGGCCAAACCTGGGACAGGGCACTGAAGCTTTCTTT

J: TRBJ2-3
D: -
size: -
V: TRBV4-1
CDR3: CASKGTYTDTQYF
DNA: TGCGCCAGCAAGGGGACGTATACAGATACGCAGTATTTT

J: TRBJ2-5
D: TRBD2
size: -
V: TRBV5-5
CDR3: CASGLLSGPLAGGETQYF
DNA: TGTGCCAGCGGGCTTCTTTCCGGACCTCTAGCGGGCGGGGAGACCCAGTACTTC

J: TRBJ1-2
D: -
size: -
V: TRBV29-1
CDR3: CSVVRTASERGYTF
DNA: TGCAGCGTTGTTAGGACAGCCTCCGAGAGGGGCTACACCTTC

J: TRBJ2-5
D: TRBD2
size: -
V: TRBV2
CDR3: CASSEAQLAGGSFETQYF
DNA: TGTGCCAGCAGTGAAGCCCAACTAGCGGGGGGTTCCTTTGAGACCCAGTACTTC

J: TRBJ1-6
D: -
size: -
V: TRBV7-8
CDR3: CASSLEQGVGDHSPLHF
DNA: TGTGCCAGCAGCTTAGAACAGGGCGTTGGGGACCATTCACCCCTCCACTTT

J: TRBJ2-1
D: TRBD2
size: -
V: TRBV9
CDR3: CASTAGGIPYNEQFF
DNA: TGTGCCAGCACCGCGGGGGGGATACCCTACAATGAGCAGTTCTTC

J: TRBJ1-5
D: -
size: -
V: TRBV3-1/TRBV3-2
CDR3: CASSQAFGQPNQPQHF
DNA: TGTGCCAGCAGCCAAGCTTTTGGGCAGCCCAATCAGCCCCAGCATTTT

J: TRBJ2-2
D: -
size: few
V: TRBV7-3
CDR3: CASSPRGRTGELFF
DNA: TGTGCCAGCAGCCCTCGGGGGCGCACCGGGGAGCTGTTTTTT

J: TRBJ2-1
D: TRBD2
size: -
V: TRBV18
CDR3: CASSPQLAGGYNEQFF
DNA: TGTGCCAGCTCACCACAACTAGCGGGGGGCTACAATGAGCAGTTCTTC

J: TRBJ1-1
D: -
size: -
V: TRBV7-3
CDR3: CASSPGMNTEAFF
DNA: TGTGCCAGCAGCCCCGGGATGAACACTGAAGCTTTCTTT

J: TRBJ1-1
D: -
size: few
V: TRBV6-5
CDR3: CASSYSRVTEAFF
DNA: TGTGCCAGCAGTTACTCACGGGTCACTGAAGCTTTCTTT

J: TRBJ1-3
D: -
size: once
V: TRBV3-1/TRBV3-2
CDR3: CASSQEAGPGNTIYF
DNA: TGTGCCAGCAGCCAAGAGGCAGGGCCTGGAAACACCATATATTTT

J: TRBJ2-5
D: -
size: -
V: TRBV29-1
CDR3: CSGDNQETQYF
DNA: TGCAGCGGGGACAACCAAGAGACCCAGTACTTC

J: TRBJ1-4
D: -
size: -
V: TRBV28
CDR3: CASSWVLENEKLFF
DNA: TGTGCCAGCAGTTGGGTCCTCGAAAATGAAAAACTGTTTTTT

J: TRBJ1-1
D: -
size: -
V: TRBV18
CDR3: CASSPTRAGVSEAFF
DNA: TGTGCCAGCTCCCCAACACGGGCAGGGGTATCTGAAGCTTTCTTT

J: TRBJ2-1
D: -
size: -
V: TRBV3-1/TRBV3-2
CDR3: CASSQGVYEQFF
DNA: TGTGCCAGCAGCCAAGGTGTTTACGAGCAGTTCTTC

J: TRBJ1-5
D: TRBD1
size: -
V: TRBV30
CDR3: CAWSLDRGNQPQHF
DNA: TGTGCCTGGAGTTTGGACAGGGGTAATCAGCCCCAGCATTTT

J: TRBJ2-7
D: TRBD1
size: -
V: TRBV16
CDR3: CASSQSIPIAVGQGVREQYF
DNA: TGTGCCAGCAGCCAATCCATACCAATCGCCGTCGGACAGGGAGTTCGCGAGCAGTACTTC

J: TRBJ2-5
D: TRBD2
size: -
V: TRBV24-1
CDR3: CATSDPRGGSSGKETQYF
DNA: TGTGCCACCAGTGATCCTCGGGGGGGGAGTAGTGGAAAAGAGACCCAGTACTTC

J: TRBJ1-2
D: -
size: once
V: TRBV15
CDR3: CATTRGTAYGYTF
DNA: TGTGCCACCACACGAGGTACAGCCTATGGCTACACCTTC

J: TRBJ1-3
D: -
size: -
V: TRBV5-1
CDR3: CASSLDTGAGNTIYF
DNA: TGCGCCAGCAGCTTGGATACCGGGGCTGGAAACACCATATATTTT

J: TRBJ1-2
D: -
size: -
V: TRBV4-3
CDR3: CASSQEVQANYGYTF
DNA: TGCGCCAGCAGCCAAGAAGTACAGGCTAACTATGGCTACACCTTC

J: TRBJ1-6
D: TRBD1
size: -
V: TRBV30
CDR3: CAWRPGTGWSPLHF
DNA: TGTGCCTGGAGGCCCGGGACAGGATGGTCACCCCTCCACTTT

J: TRBJ1-2
D: -
size: -
V: TRBV3-1/TRBV3-2
CDR3: CASSHTAQHGYTF
DNA: TGTGCCAGCAGCCACACAGCCCAACATGGCTACACCTTC

J: TRBJ1-2
D: TRBD1
size: -
V: TRBV5-6
CDR3: CASSLRQGYGYTF
DNA: TGTGCCAGCAGCTTGAGACAGGGCTATGGCTACACCTTC

J: TRBJ1-5
D: TRBD1
size: -
V: TRBV2
CDR3: CASSDARDRVMSNQPQHF
DNA: TGTGCCAGCAGTGATGCCCGGGACAGGGTAATGAGCAATCAGCCCCAGCATTTT

J: TRBJ1-2
D: -
size: -
V: TRBV6-2/TRBV6-3
CDR3: CASSTSWEEYGYTF
DNA: -

J: TRBJ2-5
D: TRBD2
size: -
V: TRBV29-1
CDR3: CSVPSSGDQETQYF
DNA: TGCAGCGTCCCCTCTAGCGGGGATCAAGAGACCCAGTACTTC

J: TRBJ1-4
D: -
size: few
V: TRBV5-6
CDR3: CASSPVGGAFTNEKLFF
DNA: TGTGCCAGCAGCCCCGTGGGAGGGGCGTTTACTAATGAAAAACTGTTTTTT

J: TRBJ2-6
D: -
size: -
V: TRBV5-1
CDR3: CASSLQSSGANVLTF
DNA: TGCGCCAGCAGCTTACAAAGCTCTGGGGCCAACGTCCTGACTTTC

J: TRBJ2-7
D: -
size: -
V: TRBV4-1
CDR3: CASSLTWDGSYSYEQYF
DNA: TGCGCCAGCAGTCTAACCTGGGACGGATCCTATTCCTACGAGCAGTACTTC

J: TRBJ2-2
D: -
size: -
V: TRBV7-2
CDR3: CAQLRSTNTGELFF
DNA: TGTGCCCAACTCAGGTCCACGAACACCGGGGAGCTGTTTTTT

J: TRBJ1-3
D: -
size: many
V: TRBV19
CDR3: CASRAGRGNTIYF
DNA: TGTGCCAGTAGGGCAGGGAGAGGAAACACCATATATTTT

J: TRBJ2-3
D: -
size: -
V: TRBV6-2/TRBV6-3
CDR3: CASSRGLELSTDTQYF
DNA: TGTGCCAGCAGCCGTGGACTGGAACTAAGCACAGATACGCAGTATTTT

J: TRBJ2-3
D: -
size: -
V: TRBV19
CDR3: CASRRIHFSTDTQYF
DNA: TGTGCCAGTCGGAGAATTCACTTCAGCACAGATACGCAGTATTTT

J: TRBJ1-1
D: -
size: -
V: TRBV29-1
CDR3: CSASVNSNTEAFF
DNA: TGCAGCGCCTCAGTGAACTCGAACACTGAAGCTTTCTTT

J: TRBJ1-1
D: TRBD1
size: -
V: TRBV15
CDR3: CATSRDRGRAVNTEAFF
DNA: TGTGCCACCAGCAGGGACAGGGGCCGCGCCGTGAACACTGAAGCTTTCTTT

J: TRBJ1-6
D: TRBD1
size: few
V: TRBV7-9
CDR3: CASSSGRQGYSPLHF
DNA: TGTGCCAGCAGCTCCGGTAGACAGGGATATTCACCCCTCCACTTT

J: TRBJ1-6
D: -
size: -
V: TRBV6-6
CDR3: CASSTGGNSPLHF
DNA: TGTGCCAGCAGTACAGGAGGCAATTCACCCCTCCACTTT

J: TRBJ2-5
D: TRBD2
size: -
V: TRBV7-3
CDR3: CASSSAGGRETQYF
DNA: TGTGCCAGCAGCTCCGCGGGGGGGCGAGAGACCCAGTACTTC

J: TRBJ1-1
D: -
size: -
V: TRBV18
CDR3: CASSPQPVKTEAFF
DNA: TGTGCCAGCTCACCACAGCCTGTGAAAACTGAAGCTTTCTTT

J: TRBJ1-2
D: -
size: once
V: TRBV7-8
CDR3: CASSLAGTPLYGYTF
DNA: TGTGCCAGCAGCTTAGCGGGTACCCCCCTCTATGGCTACACCTTC

J: TRBJ1-4
D: -
size: -
V: TRBV7-6
CDR3: CASSQYEPTNEKLFF
DNA: TGTGCCAGCAGCCAGTACGAACCAACTAATGAAAAACTGTTTTTT

J: TRBJ1-5
D: TRBD1
size: -
V: TRBV4-2
CDR3: CASSHDRDQPQHF
DNA: TGTGCCAGCAGCCACGACAGGGATCAGCCCCAGCATTTT

J: TRBJ1-1
D: -
size: -
V: TRBV19
CDR3: CASSVTRGGEAFF
DNA: TGTGCCAGTAGTGTGACCAGGGGCGGTGAAGCTTTCTTT

J: TRBJ2-1
D: TRBD2
size: -
V: TRBV9
CDR3: CASSPQKGLAGGSSYNEQFF
DNA: TGTGCCAGCAGCCCTCAGAAGGGACTAGCGGGGGGCTCCTCCTACAATGAGCAGTTCTTC

J: TRBJ2-7
D: -
size: once
V: TRBV18
CDR3: CASSPLGGSGTPGEQYF
DNA: TGTGCCAGCTCACCCTTAGGGGGGTCAGGGACACCGGGAGAGCAGTACTTC

J: TRBJ1-6
D: -
size: -
V: TRBV2
CDR3: CASRENREYNSPLHF
DNA: TGTGCCAGCAGAGAGAACAGGGAATATAATTCACCCCTCCACTTT

J: TRBJ2-1
D: -
size: -
V: TRBV19
CDR3: CASSFHPTSYDVLF
DNA: TGTGCCAGTAGTTTCCACCCAACTAGTTATGACGTTCTCTTC

J: TRBJ1-2
D: TRBD1
size: -
V: TRBV7-8
CDR3: CASSAGPGQGMDGYTF
DNA: TGTGCCAGCAGCGCTGGACCGGGACAGGGGATGGATGGCTACACCTTC